This T cell receptor (beta chain) was obtained from a study of cytomegalovirus exposure and HLA in healthy donors. Across the study: An earlier analysis identified 117 million unique TCR beta sequences in some 170 million T cells.

Regarding this clone: Its antigen is still unknown.

The PCR was carried out with 60 Vbeta primers and 13 Jbeta primers. Clones were sequenced by immunoSEQ multiplex PCR, and TCRdb holds only the in-frame ones, with some missing. The sample holds 150,000 or so clones; approximately 79% are singletons and the top ten take about 7%. Broader study findings: After further analysis at a later stage, roughly 15,000 TCR beta sequences were associated with HLA alleles at 0.05 false discovery rate. Within an earlier analysis, most TCR beta V segments proved productive either about 87% or about 30% of the time.

Sequenced material: PBMCs. The source of this sequence is a man in his forties in good health and CMV-seropositive.

The CDR3 bases are TGTGCCACCAGCAGAGTCGTTTCTGTGGGACACTACGAGCAGTACTTC. Protein product: CATSRVVSVGHYEQYF. The chain couples TRBV15 to TRBJ2-7, with D possibly being TRBD1 (6 bases). Trimming cost V 1 base and J 3 bases, with 16 bases left between them. The germline V gene encodes CDR1 LNHNV and CDR2 YYDKDF (reference sequence). The CDR3 consists of 16 residues. The whole variable domain, filled in from reference TRBV15 and TRBJ2-7, reads DAMVIQNPRYQVTQFGKPVTLSCSQTLNHNVMYWYQQKSSQAPKLLFHYYDKDFNNEADTPDNFQSRRPNTSFCFLDIRSPGLGDTAMYLCATSRVVSVGHYEQYFGPGTRLTVT.